The 22 T cell receptor beta chains below were found in one sample sequenced in a study of shared clonotypes between healthy human individuals. The protocol was immunoSEQ multiplex PCR, while the TCRdb copy is restricted to in-frame clones and leaves out a portion. Among 500,000 to 650,000 clones listed, roughly four fifths were seen once. The material sequenced was PBMCs. The origin of the receptors is a woman between 40 and 50 years old in good health. Some clones in this sample may be carry-over from other donors' samples.

V and J are TRBV23-1 and TRBJ2-7, with 8 bases lining up with TRBD2. TRBV23-1 counts as an open reading frame of uncertain function. V was clipped by 3 bases and J by 2 bases; unmatched bases: 6. This CDR3 contains 15 residues. The CDR3 nucleotides are TGCGCCAGCAGTCAGCCCGGGGGGGCTACCTACGAGCAGTACTTC. Protein: CASSQPGGATYEQYF.

The chain recombines TRBV7-8 with TRBJ2-7, with 10 bases matching TRBD2. CDR1 SGHVS and CDR2 FQNEAQ come from the germline V gene. The trim removed 5 bases at V and 3 bases at J, leaving 4 bases unmatched. The CDR3 totals 14 residues. CDR3 amino acids: CASSGRLAGYEQYF. The CDR3 coding sequence is TGTGCCAGCAGCGGTCGACTAGCGGGCTACGAGCAGTACTTC. Supplemented by reference TRBV7-8 and TRBJ2-7, the full variable domain reads GAGVSQSPRYKVAKRGQDVALRCDPISGHVSLFWYQQALGQGPEFLTYFQNEAQLDKSGLPSDRFFAERPEGSVSTLKIQRTQQEDSAVYLCASSGRLAGYEQYFGPGTRLTVT.

The chain has TRBV7-8 and TRBJ1-2; possibly TRBD1 for D (5 bases). Germline V gene sequence: CDR1 SGHVS, CDR2 FQNEAQ. V was pared by 0 bases and J by 8 bases, with 19 bases between. The CDR3 totals 16 residues. The CDR3 loop reads CASSLALQDPWGGYTF. In nucleotides, the CDR3 is TGTGCCAGCAGCTTAGCTCTACAGGACCCGTGGGGGGGCTACACCTTC.

The V call is TRBV4-2, the J call TRBJ1-2; TRBD1 agrees at 7 bases. Germline CDR1 LGHNA, CDR2 YNFKEQ. This CDR3 is 16 amino acids long. After removal of 0 bases from V and 5 bases from J, the junction contained 9 bases not matched to a gene. CDR3 sequence reads: CASSQDLRDRDYGYTF. The CDR3 DNA follows: TGTGCCAGCAGCCAAGACCTCCGAGACAGGGATTATGGCTACACCTTC.

This clone was counted only a few times. The chain couples TRBV27 to TRBJ1-2; TRBD1 is a possible D gene (6 bases). The germline CDR1 and CDR2 sequences are MNHEY and SMNVEV (reference sequence). CDR3 length: 12 amino acids. Trimming pared 7 bases from V and 4 bases from J, leaving 10 bases between. CDR3 sequence: CASKGGGYGYTF. CDR3 coding DNA: TGTGCCAGCAAGGGGGGTGGCTATGGCTACACCTTC.

This clone has only a few counts. This chain connects TRBV7-2 to TRBJ2-7; TRBD1 might be the D (5 bases). Germline V gene lookup returns CDR1 SGHTA and CDR2 FQGNSA. V lost 5 bases, J lost 3 bases, and 17 bases lay in between. The CDR3 length is 15 residues. The CDR3 region has the DNA TGTGCCAGCAGCCAAGCCCCAGGGAAGGGCTACGAGCAGTACTTC. Amino acids: CASSQAPGKGYEQYF.

V usage is TRBV28 and J usage is TRBJ2-5; perhaps D is TRBD1 or TRBD2 (5 bases each). Germline CDR1 and CDR2: MDHEN and SYDVKM. The CDR3 spans 16 residues. The germline V and J ends were trimmed by 4 bases and 4 bases, with 19 bases remaining between them. The CDR3 DNA follows: TGTGCCAGCAGTTCGTCTCGACGGGGCGGTGCAGAGACCCAGTACTTC. This gives the protein CASSSSRRGGAETQYF.

The chain employs TRBV6-1 and TRBJ2-7; maybe TRBD2 (5 bases). The CDR3 loop spans 15 amino acids. Trimming took off 1 base at V and 2 bases at J, with 12 bases between the two ends. The germline gives CDR1 MNHNS, CDR2 SASEGT. CDR3 nucleotides: TGTGCCAGCAGTGAAGGGTTTGGGAGCGCCTACGAGCAGTACTTC. Residues: CASSEGFGSAYEQYF.

The chain joins TRBV4-1 to TRBJ1-4; no reliable D call. Per the germline V gene, CDR1 is MGHRA and CDR2 is YSYEKL. V dropped 0 bases and J dropped 6 bases, with 5 bases sitting between them. CDR3 length: 13 residues. The CDR3 coding sequence is TGCGCCAGCAGCCAAGAACAAGATGAAAAACTGTTTTTT. Translating gives CASSQEQDEKLFF.

The V and J genes are TRBV7-9 and TRBJ1-2; tentatively, D is TRBD1 (6 bases). Trimming left V 6 bases short and J 7 bases short, with 24 bases between. The CDR3 totals 16 residues. The germline V gene has CDR1 SEHNR and CDR2 FQNEAQ (reference sequence). The CDR3 sequence is CASSSLKQGGTRGYTF. CDR3 DNA sequence: TGTGCCAGCAGTTCCCTAAAACAGGGAGGGACGCGTGGCTACACCTTC.

The J gene is TRBJ1-1, the V gene TRBV19; perhaps TRBD1 as D (5 bases). This CDR3 is built from 14 residues. The germline V and J ends were trimmed by 3 bases and 5 bases, with 13 bases remaining between them. Germline CDR1 is LNHDA and CDR2 is SQIVND (reference sequence). CDR3 bases: TGTGCCAGTAGTATTTTACAGGCTGGGACTGAAGCTTTCTTT. This translates into CASSILQAGTEAFF.

CDR3 sequence reads: CASSPQGLAGYYNEQFF. DNA of the CDR3: TGTGCCAGCAGCCCGCAGGGACTAGCGGGGTATTACAATGAGCAGTTCTTC. The chain combines TRBV7-6 with TRBJ2-1; 13 bases fit TRBD2. The CDR3 is 17 amino acids. The J segment lost 4 bases and the V segment lost 5 bases, leaving 8 bases of the junction unmatched. Germline V lookup: CDR1 SGHVS, CDR2 FNYEAQ.

This clone occurred many times. V usage is TRBV5-1 and J usage is TRBJ2-2; D gene uncertain. V gave up 5 bases and J gave up 7 bases, with 9 bases separating them. Germline loops: CDR1 SGHRS, CDR2 YFSETQ. This CDR3 is built from 12 residues. The CDR3 bases are TGCGCCAGCAGGGTGAATGGCGGGGAGCTGTTTTTT. Its translation: CASRVNGGELFF.

The genes are TRBV15 and TRBJ1-4, with unresolved D. In germline, CDR1 is LNHNV, CDR2 YYDKDF (reference sequence). There are 14 residues in the CDR3. Trimming removed 8 bases from V and 0 bases from J, with 10 bases in between. DNA of the CDR3: TGTGCCACCTGGTTGGGAACAACTAATGAAAAACTGTTTTTT. This codes for CATWLGTTNEKLFF.

This clone was seen once. The gene calls are TRBV14 and TRBJ2-3, with 7 nucleotides matching TRBD1. The CDR3 is 19 amino acids. Germline CDR1 reads SGHDN; CDR2 reads FVKESK. Losses at the gene ends were 4 bases for V and 0 bases for J; bases not matched to a gene: 16. The CDR3 nucleotides read TGTGCCAGCAGCCGCTCCGGTACAGGGGTGGTCAAAAGCACAGATACGCAGTATTTT. This translates into CASSRSGTGVVKSTDTQYF.

This chain connects TRBV5-4 to TRBJ2-3; D is ambiguous. The germline V and J ends were trimmed by 4 bases and 7 bases, with 10 bases remaining between them. This CDR3 region has 12 residues. CDR1 is SGHNT, CDR2 YYREEE, per germline (reference sequence). Here the CDR3 reads CASSGDAYTQYF. The CDR3 DNA sequence: TGTGCCAGCAGCGGCGATGCATATACGCAGTATTTT. The full variable domain, its missing parts supplied by reference TRBV5-4 and TRBJ2-3, is ETGVTQSPTHLIKTRGQQVTLRCSSQSGHNTVSWYQQALGQGPQFIFQYYREEENGRGNFPPRFSGLQFPNYSSELNVNALELDDSALYLCASSGDAYTQYFGPGTRLTVL.

This clone has a single count. With a much larger clone just one base away, this may be a read error. CDR3 in amino acids: CASTYSYEQYF. For the CDR3, the DNA is TGTGCCAGCACCTACTCCTACGAGCAGTACTTC. The chain has TRBV6-4 and TRBJ2-7; D uncertain. Trimming removed 7 bases from V and 0 bases from J, with 4 bases in between. Germline V gene lookup returns CDR1 MRHNA and CDR2 SNTAGT. CDR3 length: 11 amino acids.

This clone has a handful of counts. The chain carries TRBV20-1 and TRBJ1-2; D call uncertain. V was cut by 5 bases and J by 14 bases, with 18 bases left in between. The CDR3 runs 11 residues. Germline V gene data show CDR1 as DFQATT and CDR2 as SNEGSKA (reference sequence). CDR3 region: CSAYNARSGTF. The CDR3 DNA is TGCAGTGCTTATAATGCGAGGAGCGGAACCTTC.

A note on this clone: It is likely a read error: a sequence one base away is far more abundant. This same CDR3 is encoded by further DNA sequences in the sample. This chain joins TRBV11-2 and TRBJ1-5; tentative D call: TRBD1 (5 bases). This CDR3 is 15 amino acids long. Germline V gene data show CDR1 as SGHAT and CDR2 as FQNNGV. CDR3: CASSLGGGANQPQHF. CDR3 coding DNA: TGTGCCAGCAGCTTAGGCGGCGGGGCCAATCAGCCACAGCATTTT.

The chain has TRBV28 and TRBJ1-5; D might be TRBD1 (5 bases). CDR3 length: 15 residues. The V end was cut by 3 bases, the J end by 2 bases, with 11 bases between. The germline V gene has CDR1 MDHEN and CDR2 SYDVKM. In nucleotides, the CDR3 is TGTGCCAGCAGTTTGGGGGTTTTGGGCAATCAGCCCCAGCATTTT. Amino acid sequence: CASSLGVLGNQPQHF.

CDR3: CASSGGTSGSLYEQYF. The CDR3 DNA is TGTGCCAGCAGCGGGGGGACTAGCGGGAGTTTGTACGAGCAGTACTTC. This chain joins TRBV5-4 and TRBJ2-7; 14 bases match TRBD2. The CDR3 sequence is 16 residues long. Trimming removed 4 bases from V and 4 bases from J; junction bases left unmatched: 7. The germline V gene has CDR1 SGHNT and CDR2 YYREEE (reference sequence).

The chain uses TRBV5-4 and TRBJ2-1; the D is unclear. The germline CDR1 and CDR2 sequences are SGHNT and YYREEE (reference sequence). V was clipped by 4 bases and J by 2 bases, with 4 bases between them. The CDR3 sequence is 12 residues long. The CDR3 DNA sequence: TGTGCCAGCAGCCCCACCTACAATGAGCAGTTCTTC. Residues: CASSPTYNEQFF.